Each of the 7 T cell receptor beta chains below was sequenced from the same sample in a study of blood T cell repertoires in COVID-19. Assay: immunoSEQ multiplex PCR; the TCRdb copy retains only in-frame clones and omits some. The table shows about 160,000 clones, with about 87% occurring only once. Specimen: peripheral blood. Every receptor here comes from a woman between 65 and 79 years old with COVID-19, enrolled during active disease.

The rearrangement links TRBV2 to TRBJ2-1, with 11 bases matching TRBD2. CDR3 length equals 15 residues. Germline CDR1 SNHLY, CDR2 FYNNEI. V was clipped by 5 bases and J by 8 bases; unmatched bases: 8. The CDR3 loop reads CASSKLLAGVDEQFF. The CDR3 DNA sequence: TGTGCCAGCAGTAAACTACTAGCGGGGGTCGATGAGCAGTTCTTC.

V gene TRBV28 combines with J gene TRBJ1-4; 7 bases align to TRBD1. The CDR3 loop spans 14 amino acids. V lost 1 base to trimming and J lost 7 bases; unmatched junction nucleotides: 3. The V gene's germline CDR1 is MDHEN and CDR2 SYDVKM. The CDR3 region is CASSLLGQSEKLFF. The CDR3 DNA sequence: TGTGCCAGCAGTTTATTGGGACAGAGTGAAAAACTGTTTTTT.

This CDR3 is CASSLAGRARTYEQYF. CDR3 bases: TGTGCCAGCAGCTTAGCAGGGCGGGCGAGGACCTACGAGCAGTACTTC. The chain employs TRBV7-9 and TRBJ2-7, with TRBD2 as a possible D gene (5 bases). This CDR3 is built from 16 residues. Trimming left V 0 bases short and J 2 bases short, with 14 bases between. The germline CDR1 and CDR2 sequences are SEHNR and FQNEAQ (reference sequence).

The gene calls are TRBV7-3 and TRBJ2-3, with a tentative D call TRBD1 (5 bases). V lost 5 bases and J lost 2, with 14 bases in between. The CDR3 has 15 residues. The germline V gene encodes CDR1 SGHTA and CDR2 FQGTGA. As DNA, the CDR3 is TGTGCCAGCAGCGAAACTGGGGCGATCACAGATACGCAGTATTTT. Protein: CASSETGAITDTQYF.

The V gene is TRBV19, the J gene TRBJ1-4, with D perhaps TRBD1 (6 bases). Trimming pared 7 bases from V and 2 bases from J, leaving 11 bases between. This CDR3 comprises 14 residues. Germline CDR1 is LNHDA and CDR2 is SQIVND (reference sequence). CDR3 sequence (DNA): TGTGCCAGTAATCTTCAGGGGACTAATGAAAAACTGTTTTTT. Translated: CASNLQGTNEKLFF.

This clone turned up a few times. The chain combines TRBV7-9 with TRBJ1-6; no clear D. V dropped 5 bases and J dropped 4 bases, with 9 bases sitting between them. This CDR3 is 14 amino acids long. Germline CDR1 is SEHNR and CDR2 is FQNEAQ (reference sequence). The DNA of the CDR3 is TGTGCCAGCAGCCCTGACACATATAATTCACCCCTCCACTTT. Protein: CASSPDTYNSPLHF.

The chain is built from TRBV6-5 and TRBJ1-5; TRBD1 aligns across 11 bases. V was pared by 10 bases and J by 7 bases, with 9 bases of the junction left unmatched. Looked up from germline, CDR1 is MNHEY and CDR2 is SVGAGI. CDR3 length: 14 residues. The CDR3 sequence is CATLSGTGGQPQHF. The CDR3 nucleotides read TGTGCCACCCTTAGCGGGACAGGGGGACAGCCCCAGCATTTT.